Following are 2 T cell receptor beta chains from one sample sequenced in a study of blood T cell repertoires in COVID-19. Profiled with immunoSEQ multiplex PCR; TCRdb holds only in-frame clones, not every one. The repertoire consists of some 160,000 clones, with roughly four fifths occurring once and the leading ten covering 10% to 15%. The sequencing input was peripheral blood. Source of these receptors: a man between 65 and 85 years old who had recovered from COVID-19.

V and J are TRBV7-9 and TRBJ1-1, with D maybe TRBD1 (6 bases). The V end lost 5 bases, the J end lost 4 bases, and 11 bases lay between the germline ends. CDR3 length: 13 amino acids. CDR1 and CDR2 (germline): SEHNR, FQNEAQ (reference sequence). The CDR3 sequence: CASSPQGSTEAFF. The CDR3 nucleotides read TGTGCCAGCAGCCCCCAGGGGAGCACTGAAGCTTTCTTT.

V usage is TRBV28 and J usage is TRBJ1-1; no definite D call. CDR1 and CDR2 (germline): MDHEN, SYDVKM. Deletions cut 5 bases from V and 1 base from J, with 8 bases between. This CDR3 comprises 13 residues. The CDR3 DNA is TGTGCCAGCAGTCCGGGTCCGAACACTGAAGCTTTCTTT. Amino acid sequence: CASSPGPNTEAFF.